Here is one T cell receptor beta chain with its context. No antigen is known for it. Between the trimmed V and J ends, which lost 3 bases and 1 base, there was a span of 7 bases. Germline loops: CDR1 KGHDR, CDR2 SFDVKD. The CDR3 contains 14 residues. This entry belongs to a study of CD8 T cells in Susac syndrome. With random hexamers, 0.5 to 1 ug RNA was reverse transcribed. Multiplex immunoSEQ PCR targeted 54 Vbeta and 13 Jbeta TCR beta segments. TCRdb ran MiXCR on the immunoSEQ multiplex PCR reads and lists one entry per CDR3 protein. Found here are 240,000 or so distinct CDR3 sequences, 90% to 96% of them singletons; the top ten hold 0.1%. Study outcomes and limitations: CD4+ T cell repertoires in Susac syndrome lacked clonal expansion.

Sequencing of TCR beta, carried out with a high-throughput approach, was applied to CD8+ and CD4+ T cells from the blood. Negative magnetic isolation gave CD8+ and CD4+ cells; FACS enriched CD8+ TEMRA. The chain combines TRBV24-1 with TRBJ2-3, with D unresolved. The receptor was isolated from a human donor with Susac syndrome. Source material: CD4+ T cells from PBMCs. CDR3 amino acids: CATSDPSGTDTQYF. CDR3 bases: TGTGCCACCAGTGATCCGTCTGGCACAGATACGCAGTATTTT.